The following is a T cell receptor beta chain sequence with its context. The count of this clone is one. The specificity of this receptor is unknown. Base qualities are missing; no much larger clone stands one base away. Each collaborating institution followed its own protocols to collect whole blood in K2EDTA tubes. For TCRbeta analysis, collaborators shipped samples as frozen whole blood, isolated PBMCs, or DNA extracted from either of those sample types. The immunoSEQ Assay, a bias-controlled multiplex PCR, was used to amplify TCRbeta CDR3 regions from genomic DNA. As for the authors' bioinformatics: The number of nucleated cells in each sample was estimated by amplification of reference gene primers within the assay. Sequence reads were collapsed and filtered to measure the absolute abundance of every unique TCRbeta CDR3 rearrangement. Productive Simpson clonality was computed per sample as the square root of Simpson's diversity index over productive rearrangements. What TCRdb holds here is the immuneACCESS table cut down to in-frame rearrangements. Part of the clones is not present; checked against another copy, under half of the missing clones reflect an unresolved V gene, and the others are unexplained. That table gives V, J and clone size, and the DNA gave D and trimming. The sample profile shows fewer than 250,000 clones; 75% to 85% of them were found once. Around 5.9% of the sample lies in the top ten.

This sample is drawn from a study of blood T cell repertoires in COVID-19 (TCRdb year 2020). Regarding the study in general: The collaborator samples originated in the United States, Italy and Spain and spanned the acute and convalescent phases of COVID-19. The dataset comprised deeply sampled blood TCRbeta repertoires from subjects exposed to, actively infected with, or recovered from COVID-19. Where available, HLA class I and class II types were obtained from metadata supplied by the sample provider rather than from assay-based typing. The repertoires were released in a freely available public database intended as a resource for research on the immune response to SARS-CoV-2. The samples were drawn from the first 160 participants of the ongoing ImmuneRACE study and from 1,254 subjects provided by 6 global collaborators. Sample metadata almost always included a de-identified subject ID, COVID-19 status, age in years and sex. The material from the prospective study consisted of cDNA or gDNA derived from T cells, B-cell-depleted T cells, or PBMCs. Overall study results and their limits: The quantity of clinical and demographic metadata differed by source and by participant and was supplied without curation.

V ends up 4 bases short and J 6 bases short, with an unmatched junction base count of 3. There are 15 amino acids in the CDR3, from cysteine to phenylalanine inclusive. Left in the record is the CDR3 DNA by itself, 45 bases read in frame from the first base. The germline V gene gives CDR1 as SGHTA and CDR2 as FQGNSA. This clonotype was obtained from a human donor in a cohort sampled during active COVID-19. The chain links TRBV7-2 with TRBJ2-1; 13 junctional bases match TRBD2. The source material was peripheral blood. CDR3 loop: CASSWTSGGRNEQFF. The sequence in DNA is TGTGCCAGCAGCTGGACTAGCGGGGGCCGCAATGAGCAGTTCTTC.